This TCR beta chain was sequenced for a study of blood T cell repertoires in COVID-19. Study details: From the United States, Italy and Spain came samples of acute and convalescent COVID-19. Sample material is recorded as cDNA or gDNA derived from T cells, B-cell-depleted T cells, or PBMCs.

In the source study's methods: For nucleated cells, counts were estimated from reference gene primer amplification. Produced via immunoSEQ multiplex PCR; TCRdb's table is partial and in-frame only. The V and J calls and clone size are taken from that table; D and trimming were inferred from the DNA. The sample records about 73,000 clones, 70% to 75% being singletons. Trimming shortened V by 0 bases and J by 7 bases, and 13 bases separated the two germline ends. This CDR3 spans 15 amino acids. The V gene's germline CDR1 is SGHTA and CDR2 FQGNSA. The chain combines TRBV7-2 with TRBJ2-1, with D possibly being TRBD2 (5 bases). The sample was peripheral blood. The sequence derives from a man aged 60-69 years with acute or convalescent COVID-19. CDR3 in DNA: TGTGCCAGCAGCTTAGCCACTAGGTTGGGGAATGAGCAGTTCTTC. Translating it yields CASSLATRLGNEQFF.